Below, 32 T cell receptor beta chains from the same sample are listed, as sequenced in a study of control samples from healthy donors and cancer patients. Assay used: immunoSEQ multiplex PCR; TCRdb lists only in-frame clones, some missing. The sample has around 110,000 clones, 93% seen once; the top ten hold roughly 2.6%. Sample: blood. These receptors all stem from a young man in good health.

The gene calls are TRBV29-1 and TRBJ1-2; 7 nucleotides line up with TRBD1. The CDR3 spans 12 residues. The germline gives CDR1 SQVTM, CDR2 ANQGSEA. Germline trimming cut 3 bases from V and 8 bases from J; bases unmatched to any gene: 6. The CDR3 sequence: CSVDAGGGGYTF. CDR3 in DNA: TGCAGCGTTGATGCAGGGGGGGGCGGCTACACCTTC.

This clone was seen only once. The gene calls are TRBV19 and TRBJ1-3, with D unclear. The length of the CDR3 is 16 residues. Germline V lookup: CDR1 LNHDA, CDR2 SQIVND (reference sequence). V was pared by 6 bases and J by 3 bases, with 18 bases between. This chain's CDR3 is CASSTRRTASGNTIYF. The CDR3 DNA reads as TGTGCCAGTAGCACGCGACGGACGGCGAGTGGAAACACCATATATTTT.

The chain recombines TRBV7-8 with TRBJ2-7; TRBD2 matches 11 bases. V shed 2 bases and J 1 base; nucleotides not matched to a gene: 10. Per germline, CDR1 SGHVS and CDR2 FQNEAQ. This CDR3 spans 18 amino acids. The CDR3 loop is CASSLPKTSGASSYEQYF. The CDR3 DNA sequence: TGTGCCAGCAGCTTACCGAAGACTAGCGGGGCATCTTCCTACGAGCAGTACTTC.

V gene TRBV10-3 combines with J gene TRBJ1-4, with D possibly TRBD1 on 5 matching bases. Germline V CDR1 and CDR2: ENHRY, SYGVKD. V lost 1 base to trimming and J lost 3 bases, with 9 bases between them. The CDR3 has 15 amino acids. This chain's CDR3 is CAISELGGANEKLFF. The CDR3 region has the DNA TGTGCCATCAGTGAGTTAGGAGGGGCTAATGAAAAACTGTTTTTT.

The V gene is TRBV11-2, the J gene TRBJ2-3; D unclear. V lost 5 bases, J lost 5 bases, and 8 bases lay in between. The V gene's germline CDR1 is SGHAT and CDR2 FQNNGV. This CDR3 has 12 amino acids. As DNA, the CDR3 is TGTGCCAGCAGCCGCACAATAGATACGCAGTATTTT. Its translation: CASSRTIDTQYF.

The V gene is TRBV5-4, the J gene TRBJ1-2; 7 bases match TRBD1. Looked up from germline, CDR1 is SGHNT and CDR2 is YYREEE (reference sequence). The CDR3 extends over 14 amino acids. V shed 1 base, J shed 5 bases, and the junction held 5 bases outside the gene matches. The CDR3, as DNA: TGTGCCAGCAGCTTGAAGGACAGGCAATATGGCTACACCTTC. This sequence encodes CASSLKDRQYGYTF. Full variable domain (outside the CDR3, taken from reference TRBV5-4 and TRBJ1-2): ETGVTQSPTHLIKTRGQQVTLRCSSQSGHNTVSWYQQALGQGPQFIFQYYREEENGRGNFPPRFSGLQFPNYSSELNVNALELDDSALYLCASSLKDRQYGYTFGSGTRLTVV.

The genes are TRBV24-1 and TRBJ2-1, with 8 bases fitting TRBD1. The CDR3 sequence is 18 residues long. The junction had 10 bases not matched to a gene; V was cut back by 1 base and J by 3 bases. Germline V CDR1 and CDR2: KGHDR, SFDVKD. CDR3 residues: CATSDLSPDRGLYNEQFF. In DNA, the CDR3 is TGTGCCACCAGTGATTTATCCCCCGACAGGGGCCTCTACAATGAGCAGTTCTTC.

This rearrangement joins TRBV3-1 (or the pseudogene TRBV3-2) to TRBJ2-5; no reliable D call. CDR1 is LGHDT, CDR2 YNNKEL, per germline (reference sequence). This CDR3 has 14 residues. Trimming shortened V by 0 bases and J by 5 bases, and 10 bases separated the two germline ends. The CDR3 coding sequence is TGTGCCAGCAGCCAAGAGTGGGAAGGGGAGACCCAGTACTTC. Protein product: CASSQEWEGETQYF.

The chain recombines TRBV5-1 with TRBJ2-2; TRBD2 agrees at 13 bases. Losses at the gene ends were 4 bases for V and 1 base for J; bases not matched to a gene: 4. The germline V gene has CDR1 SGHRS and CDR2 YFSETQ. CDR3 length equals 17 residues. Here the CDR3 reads CASSPRLAGGNTGELFF. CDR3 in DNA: TGCGCCAGCAGCCCAAGACTAGCGGGGGGGAACACCGGGGAGCTGTTTTTT.

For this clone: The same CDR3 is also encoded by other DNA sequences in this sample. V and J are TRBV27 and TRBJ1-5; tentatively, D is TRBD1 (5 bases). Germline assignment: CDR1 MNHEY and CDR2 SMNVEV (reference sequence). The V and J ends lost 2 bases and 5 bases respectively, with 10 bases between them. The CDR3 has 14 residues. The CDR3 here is CASSLRGSYQPQHF. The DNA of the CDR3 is TGTGCCAGCAGTTTACGGGGGTCTTATCAGCCCCAGCATTTT.

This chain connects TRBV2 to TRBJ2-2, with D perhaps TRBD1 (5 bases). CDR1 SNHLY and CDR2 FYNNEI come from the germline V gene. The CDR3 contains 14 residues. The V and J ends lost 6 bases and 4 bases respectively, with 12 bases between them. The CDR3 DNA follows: TGTGCCAGCAGCCAGGGTTTCGGCACCGGGGAGCTGTTTTTT. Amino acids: CASSQGFGTGELFF.

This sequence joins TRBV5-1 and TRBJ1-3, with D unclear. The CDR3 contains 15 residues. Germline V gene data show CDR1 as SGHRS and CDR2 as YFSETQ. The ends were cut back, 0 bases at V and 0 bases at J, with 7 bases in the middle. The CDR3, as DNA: TGCGCCAGCAGCTTGGCCCCTGGCTCTGGAAACACCATATATTTT. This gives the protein CASSLAPGSGNTIYF.

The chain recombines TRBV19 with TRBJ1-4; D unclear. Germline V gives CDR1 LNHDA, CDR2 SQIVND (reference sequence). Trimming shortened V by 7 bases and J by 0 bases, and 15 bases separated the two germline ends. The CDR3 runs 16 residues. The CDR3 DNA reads TGTGCCAGTAAGGATTTGGGCGGAGCAACTAATGAAAAACTGTTTTTT. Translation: CASKDLGGATNEKLFF.

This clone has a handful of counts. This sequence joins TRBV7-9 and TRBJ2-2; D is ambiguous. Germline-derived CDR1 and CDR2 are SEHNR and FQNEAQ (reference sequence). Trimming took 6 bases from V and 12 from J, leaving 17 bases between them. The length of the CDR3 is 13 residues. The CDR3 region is CASRLSEPGQLFF. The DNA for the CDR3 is TGTGCCAGCAGGTTGTCAGAACCGGGCCAGCTGTTTTTT.

In DNA, the CDR3 is TGTGCCAGCAGACCACTAGCGGGCCGCCAAGAGACCCAGTACTTC. Amino acids: CASRPLAGRQETQYF. The chain combines TRBV28 with TRBJ2-5, with 9 bases fitting TRBD2. The CDR3 length is 15 residues. Germline V gene sequence: CDR1 MDHEN, CDR2 SYDVKM. Unmatched junction bases numbered 6, after V lost 6 bases and J lost 1 base.

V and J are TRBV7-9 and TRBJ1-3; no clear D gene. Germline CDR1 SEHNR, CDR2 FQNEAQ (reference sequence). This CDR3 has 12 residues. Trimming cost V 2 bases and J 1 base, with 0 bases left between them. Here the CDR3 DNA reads TGTGCCAGCAGCTTATCTGGAAACACCATATATTTT. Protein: CASSLSGNTIYF.

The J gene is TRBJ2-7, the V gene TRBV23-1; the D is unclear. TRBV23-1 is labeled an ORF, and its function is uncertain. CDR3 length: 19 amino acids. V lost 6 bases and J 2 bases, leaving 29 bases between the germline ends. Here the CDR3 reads CASSHADGCGLFLTYEQYV. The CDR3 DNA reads TGCGCCAGCAGCCACGCCGACGGTTGCGGCCTTTTCCTTACCTACGAGCAGTACGTC.

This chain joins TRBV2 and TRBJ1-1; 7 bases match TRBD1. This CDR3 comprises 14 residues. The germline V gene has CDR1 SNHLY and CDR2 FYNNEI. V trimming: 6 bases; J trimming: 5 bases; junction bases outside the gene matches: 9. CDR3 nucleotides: TGTGCCAGCAGCCCCGCAGGGGGTGGGACTGAAGCTTTCTTT. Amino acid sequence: CASSPAGGGTEAFF.

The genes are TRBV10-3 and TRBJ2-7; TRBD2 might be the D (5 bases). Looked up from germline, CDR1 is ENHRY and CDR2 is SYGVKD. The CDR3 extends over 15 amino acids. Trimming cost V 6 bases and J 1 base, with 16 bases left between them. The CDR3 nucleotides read TGTGCCATCAGGGGCCAGAGGGCTGAGTCCTACGAGCAGTACTTC. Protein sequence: CAIRGQRAESYEQYF.

The CDR3 protein is CASSWTEANTEAFF. The CDR3 DNA sequence: TGTGCCAGCAGCTGGACAGAGGCGAACACTGAAGCTTTCTTT. The genes are TRBV25-1 and TRBJ1-1; D possibly corresponds to TRBD1 (6 bases). Germline V gene data show CDR1 as MGHDK and CDR2 as SYGVNS. V lost 6 bases to trimming and J lost 1 base, with 12 bases between them. The CDR3 sequence is 14 residues long.

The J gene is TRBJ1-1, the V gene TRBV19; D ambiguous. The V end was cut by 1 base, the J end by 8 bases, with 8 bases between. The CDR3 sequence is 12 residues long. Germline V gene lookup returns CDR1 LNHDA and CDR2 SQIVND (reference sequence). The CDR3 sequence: CASSIGDREAFF. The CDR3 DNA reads TGTGCCAGTAGTATAGGTGACCGGGAAGCTTTCTTT.

The CDR3 reads CASSLPLPGQGTDEQYV. DNA for the CDR3: TGTGCCAGCAGCTTACCCCTTCCGGGACAGGGGACGGACGAGCAGTACGTC. J is TRBJ2-7 and V is TRBV7-7, with 10 bases that match TRBD1. Losses at the gene ends were 2 bases for V and 5 bases for J; bases not matched to a gene: 12. CDR1 SSHAT and CDR2 FNYEAQ come from the germline V gene (reference sequence). The CDR3 extends over 17 amino acids.

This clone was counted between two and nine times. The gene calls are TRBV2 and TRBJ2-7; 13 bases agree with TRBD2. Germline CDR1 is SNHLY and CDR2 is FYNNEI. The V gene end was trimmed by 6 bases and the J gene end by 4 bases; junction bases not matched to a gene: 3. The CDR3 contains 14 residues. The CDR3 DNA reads TGTGCCAGCAGGGGGACTAGCGGGGAATACGAGCAGTACTTC. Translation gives CASRGTSGEYEQYF.

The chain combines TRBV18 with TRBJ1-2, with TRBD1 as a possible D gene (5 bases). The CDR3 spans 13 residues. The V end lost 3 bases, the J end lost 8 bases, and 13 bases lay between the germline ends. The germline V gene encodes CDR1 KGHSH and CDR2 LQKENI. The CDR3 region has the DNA TGTGCCAGCTCACCCGACAGTTCTGTCGGCTACACCTTC. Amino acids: CASSPDSSVGYTF.

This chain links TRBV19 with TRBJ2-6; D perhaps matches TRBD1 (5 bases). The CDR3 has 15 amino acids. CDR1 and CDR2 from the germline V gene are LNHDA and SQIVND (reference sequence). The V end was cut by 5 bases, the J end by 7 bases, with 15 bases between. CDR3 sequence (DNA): TGTGCCAGTAGTCCCCGACAGCTCTTAGCCAACGTCCTGACTTTC. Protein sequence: CASSPRQLLANVLTF.

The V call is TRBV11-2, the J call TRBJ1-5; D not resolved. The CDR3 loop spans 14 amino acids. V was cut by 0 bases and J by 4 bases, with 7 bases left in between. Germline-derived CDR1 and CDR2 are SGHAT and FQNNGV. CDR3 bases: TGTGCCAGCAGCTTAGACGGTACTAATCAGCCCCAGCATTTT. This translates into CASSLDGTNQPQHF.

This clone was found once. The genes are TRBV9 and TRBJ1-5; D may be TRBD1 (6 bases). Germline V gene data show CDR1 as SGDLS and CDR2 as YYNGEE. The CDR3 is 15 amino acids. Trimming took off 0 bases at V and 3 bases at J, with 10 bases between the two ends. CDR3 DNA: TGTGCCAGCAGCGTAGACGGACAGTTCAATCAGCCCCAGCATTTT. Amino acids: CASSVDGQFNQPQHF.

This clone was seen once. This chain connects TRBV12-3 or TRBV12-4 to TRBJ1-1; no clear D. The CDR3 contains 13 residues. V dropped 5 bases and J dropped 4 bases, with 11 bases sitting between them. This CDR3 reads CASSAGRGTEAFF. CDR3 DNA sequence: TGTGCCAGCAGTGCAGGCCGGGGCACTGAAGCTTTCTTT.

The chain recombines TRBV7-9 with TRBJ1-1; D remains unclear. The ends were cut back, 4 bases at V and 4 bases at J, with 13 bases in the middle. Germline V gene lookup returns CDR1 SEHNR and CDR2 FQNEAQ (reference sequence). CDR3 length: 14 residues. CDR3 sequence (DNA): TGTGCCAGCAGCTACCATACGGGCGGCACTGAAGCTTTCTTT. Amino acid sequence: CASSYHTGGTEAFF.

Here the CDR3 reads CATSDPSGGAYEQFF. The DNA for the CDR3 is TGTGCCACCAGTGATCCCAGCGGGGGGGCTTATGAGCAGTTCTTC. The rearrangement links TRBV24-1 to TRBJ2-1, with 10 bases lining up with TRBD2. Germline CDR1 is KGHDR and CDR2 is SFDVKD. The J segment lost 8 bases and the V segment lost 3 bases, leaving 6 bases of the junction unmatched. The CDR3 runs to 15 residues.

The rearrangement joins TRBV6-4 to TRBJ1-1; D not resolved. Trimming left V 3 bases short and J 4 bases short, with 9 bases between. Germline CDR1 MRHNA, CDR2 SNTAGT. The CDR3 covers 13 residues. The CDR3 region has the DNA TGTGCCAGCAGTGAGCAGGAAGGCACTGAAGCTTTCTTT. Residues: CASSEQEGTEAFF.

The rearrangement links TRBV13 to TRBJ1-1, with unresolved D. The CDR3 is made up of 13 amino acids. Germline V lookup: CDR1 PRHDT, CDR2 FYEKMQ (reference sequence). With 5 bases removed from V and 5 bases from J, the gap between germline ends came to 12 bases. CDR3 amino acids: CASSPLWQTEAFF. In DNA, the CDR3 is TGTGCCAGCAGCCCTCTTTGGCAGACTGAAGCTTTCTTT.